Detailed here is one TCR beta chain. Those who participated ranged in age from 18 to 89 years and resided in about 24 US areas. The sample comes from a study of blood T cell repertoires in COVID-19. Background on the study: COVID-19 samples, acute and convalescent, were from the United States, Italy and Spain. The analysed material was cDNA or gDNA that came from T cells, B-cell-depleted T cells, or PBMCs.

The V and J ends lost 2 bases and 0 bases, in that order; junction bases with no gene match: 4. The CDR3 spans 16 residues. Per germline, CDR1 MNHEY and CDR2 SMNVEV (reference sequence). Study processing details: Quantification of nucleated cells was approximated via reference gene primer amplification. This table comes from immunoSEQ multiplex PCR, and its TCRdb copy is limited to in-frame clones, with some not included. The D gene and trimming were derived from the DNA, and the V and J assignments and clone size from that table. The sample records fewer than 450,000 clones, about 90% being singletons.

The receptor comes from a woman in her twenties or thirties who had recovered from COVID-19. The rearrangement uses TRBV27 and TRBJ2-7; 10 bases fit TRBD1. Specimen: PBMCs or T cells enriched from blood (not recorded which). This chain's CDR3 is CASSLDRDRGSYEQYF. CDR3 DNA sequence: TGTGCCAGCAGTTTAGACCGGGACAGGGGCTCCTACGAGCAGTACTTC.